The clone carrying this T cell receptor (beta chain) was counted only a few times. Its antigen is as yet unknown. The protocol was immunoSEQ multiplex PCR, while the TCRdb copy is restricted to in-frame clones and leaves out a portion. The data show about 41,000 clones, with 65% to 80% seen just once and 2.9% held by the top ten. Antigen-specific CD4+ T cell clonotypes were called by their expansion after viral peptide-pool culture in ViraFEST. The culture ran for roughly 10 days before CD4+ T cells were isolated. The vaccine recipients had no prior SARS-CoV-2 infection, with negative nucleocapsid antibodies. The data derive from a study of vaccination effects on CD4 cells after COVID-19. The CDR3 totals 13 residues. Study findings and constraints: The study found marked clonal contraction of infection- and vaccine-induced clones late after vaccination.

The source is a human donor who received a COVID-19 vaccine. This chain uses TRBV21-1 with TRBJ2-5; whether TRBD1, the table's D call, matches the DNA was not checked. TRBV21-1 is assigned pseudogene status. This specimen consisted of CD4+ T cells from PBMCs cultured with HCoV-NL63 spike peptides, obtained before COVID-19 vaccination. The CDR3 nucleotides are TGTGCCAGCAGAGGGGTGGGCCAAGAGACCCAGTACTTC. The encoded protein is CASRGVGQETQYF.